These T cell receptor beta chains were read from a single sample in a study of shared clonotypes between healthy human individuals. Produced via immunoSEQ multiplex PCR; TCRdb's table is partial and in-frame only. The sample includes over a million clones, roughly 96% of them seen just once. The source material was naive CD4+ T cells sorted from blood. The origin of the receptors is a man aged 25-40 years in good health. CDR3s include the opening cysteine and the closing phenylalanine or tryptophan. The order of the fields is clone size, D gene, V gene, J gene, CDR3 protein, CDR3 DNA. A D gene is named only where the DNA matches it firmly. Only part of the rows carry a size: once, few, many, or a class if the clone is expanded.

clone_size: .
d_call: .
v_call: TRBV7-9
j_call: TRBJ1-1
cdr3_aa: CASSSPGRPGDTEAFF
cdr3_nt: TGTGCCAGCAGCTCTCCCGGGCGCCCTGGGGACACTGAAGCTTTCTTT

clone_size: .
d_call: .
v_call: TRBV27
j_call: TRBJ2-3
cdr3_aa: CASTSLRGRGGTDTQYF
cdr3_nt: TGTGCCAGCACCTCCCTGAGGGGGCGGGGGGGCACAGATACGCAGTATTTT

clone_size: once
d_call: .
v_call: TRBV7-6
j_call: TRBJ2-6
cdr3_aa: CASSLQAGFSGANVLTF
cdr3_nt: TGTGCCAGCAGCTTACAGGCGGGGTTCTCTGGGGCCAACGTCCTGACTTTC

clone_size: once
d_call: .
v_call: TRBV10-3
j_call: TRBJ2-3
cdr3_aa: CAISRDGTDTQYF
cdr3_nt: TGTGCCATCAGCAGGGATGGAACAGATACGCAGTATTTT

clone_size: .
d_call: TRBD1
v_call: TRBV10-3
j_call: TRBJ1-1
cdr3_aa: CAISSGQEINTEAFF
cdr3_nt: TGTGCCATCAGCTCCGGACAGGAGATCAACACTGAAGCTTTCTTT

clone_size: .
d_call: TRBD2
v_call: TRBV7-9
j_call: TRBJ2-3
cdr3_aa: CASSTRTHGLAGGWDTQYF
cdr3_nt: TGTGCCAGCAGCACCCGTACTCATGGACTAGCGGGAGGGTGGGATACGCAGTATTTT

clone_size: .
d_call: .
v_call: TRBV28
j_call: TRBJ1-5
cdr3_aa: CASSSGQGDSQPQHF
cdr3_nt: TGTGCCAGCAGTTCCGGGCAGGGTGATAGTCAGCCCCAGCATTTT

clone_size: .
d_call: .
v_call: TRBV28
j_call: TRBJ1-1
cdr3_aa: CASTPVGSGEAFF
cdr3_nt: TGTGCCAGCACCCCCGTTGGGAGCGGTGAAGCTTTCTTT

clone_size: once
d_call: .
v_call: TRBV6-6
j_call: TRBJ2-7
cdr3_aa: CASSSGGYEQYF
cdr3_nt: TGTGCCAGCAGTTCAGGAGGGTACGAGCAGTACTTC

clone_size: .
d_call: .
v_call: TRBV7-2
j_call: TRBJ1-3
cdr3_aa: CASSLTGNTIYF
cdr3_nt: TGTGCCAGCAGCTTAACTGGAAACACCATATATTTT

clone_size: .
d_call: .
v_call: TRBV6-1
j_call: TRBJ1-5
cdr3_aa: CASKGLTVGYQPQHF
cdr3_nt: TGTGCCAGCAAGGGACTAACGGTGGGTTATCAGCCCCAGCATTTT